The next 29 T cell receptor beta chains were all read from a single sample in a study of follicular helper T cells after annual influenza vaccination. Sequencing was performed with immunoSEQ multiplex PCR; in TCRdb, only in-frame clones are kept and a portion is missing. This table holds approximately 25,000 clones, approximately 80% found once. Time point meaning: 2014-2015 season, pre-vaccination. The sample consisted of CXCR5+ CD38- circulating T follicular helper cells from blood, taken on the day of influenza vaccination. The sample's subset: circulating Tfh, non-naive CD4+CXCR5+PD-1+ (ICOS+CD38+ or ICOS-CD38-). Source of these receptors: an adult who received the influenza vaccine.

J is TRBJ2-5 and V is TRBV10-3; 10 bases align to TRBD2. The J segment lost 4 bases and the V segment lost 3 bases, leaving 5 bases of the junction unmatched. Germline-derived CDR1 and CDR2 are ENHRY and SYGVKD. The CDR3 is made up of 15 amino acids. The CDR3 bases are TGTGCCATCAGTGATGAAACTAGCGGGGCAGAGACCCAGTACTTC. Amino acids: CAISDETSGAETQYF.

The chain employs TRBV11-2 and TRBJ1-5; TRBD1 might be the D (5 bases). Per germline, CDR1 SGHAT and CDR2 FQNNGV. The CDR3 length is 15 residues. V was trimmed by 5 bases and J by 5 bases, leaving 16 bases between them. The CDR3, as DNA: TGTGCCAGCAGCCCTAACATAGGGGCCGATCAGCCCCAGCATTTT. Translating gives CASSPNIGADQPQHF.

The chain couples TRBV19 to TRBJ1-1; D is possibly TRBD1 (5 bases). CDR3 length equals 14 residues. The V end was cut by 3 bases, the J end by 5 bases, with 13 bases between. CDR1 is LNHDA, CDR2 SQIVND, per germline (reference sequence). The DNA for the CDR3 is TGTGCCAGTAGTATTTCAGGGATACGGACTGAAGCTTTCTTT. Its protein is CASSISGIRTEAFF. Looking up the rest from reference TRBV19 and TRBJ1-1 gives the full variable domain: DGGITQSPKYLFRKEGQNVTLSCEQNLNHDAMYWYRQDPGQGLRLIYYSQIVNDFQKGDIAEGYSVSREKKESFPLTVTSAQKNPTAFYLCASSISGIRTEAFFGQGTRLTVV.

The chain is built from TRBV7-2 and TRBJ2-3; 7 positions agree with TRBD2. Germline V gives CDR1 SGHTA, CDR2 FQGNSA. V dropped 3 bases and J dropped 0; count of bases not matched to a gene: 3. The CDR3 consists of 15 residues. The CDR3 DNA reads TGTGCCAGCAGCTTGTGGGGGGGTAGCACAGATACGCAGTATTTT. Translation: CASSLWGGSTDTQYF.

V is TRBV28 and J is TRBJ1-2, with TRBD1 matching 9 bases. Germline CDR1 is MDHEN and CDR2 is SYDVKM. CDR3 length equals 12 residues. V was clipped by 9 bases and J by 6 bases; unmatched bases: 5. The CDR3 DNA follows: TGTGCCAGTGAACAGGGGGCGGATGGCTACACCTTC. Translating gives CASEQGADGYTF.

The chain is built from TRBV19 and TRBJ2-5; 9 nucleotides line up with TRBD2. Gene TRBJ2-7 matches the end of the DNA better, so the J call may be wrong. The CDR3 has 15 amino acids. CDR1 and CDR2 (germline): LNHDA, SQIVND (reference sequence). The CDR3 coding sequence is TGTGCCAGTAGTAAACTAGCGGGTCACCCCTACGAGCAGTACTTC. Translating gives CASSKLAGHPYEQYF.

This clone has a single count. The chain joins TRBV5-1 to TRBJ2-7, with D perhaps TRBD2 (6 bases). This CDR3 spans 15 amino acids. The ends were cut back, 4 bases at V and 0 bases at J, with 14 bases in the middle. CDR1 is SGHRS, CDR2 YFSETQ, per germline. CDR3 in amino acids: CASSTGTWSSYEQYF. The CDR3 nucleotides read TGCGCCAGCAGCACCGGGACTTGGAGCTCCTACGAGCAGTACTTC.

This clone was found a few times. This chain uses TRBV6-1 with TRBJ1-5; TRBD1 matches at 9 bases. V trimming: 10 bases; J trimming: 5 bases; junction bases outside the gene matches: 6. There are 13 residues in the CDR3. Germline lookup yields CDR1 MNHNS and CDR2 SASEGT. Written as DNA, the CDR3 is TGTGCCACGTCGGGACAGGGTTATCAGCCCCAGCATTTT. Its translation: CATSGQGYQPQHF.

The chain has TRBV5-4 and TRBJ2-3; TRBD1 matches 7 bases. Unmatched junction bases numbered 0, after V lost 4 bases and J lost 1 base. This CDR3 has 13 residues. Germline V gives CDR1 SGHNT, CDR2 YYREEE (reference sequence). CDR3 in DNA: TGTGCCAGCAGCGACAGGGGCACAGATACGCAGTATTTT. Protein: CASSDRGTDTQYF.

V and J are TRBV6-5 and TRBJ2-5; possibly TRBD2 for D (5 bases). The last part of the DNA fits TRBJ2-7 better; the J call may be wrong. Germline-derived CDR1 and CDR2 are MNHEY and SVGAGI. This CDR3 has 14 residues. For the CDR3, the DNA is TGTGCCAGCAGTTACTCGGGTTCGGAGGTCGAGCAGTACTTC. It codes for CASSYSGSEVEQYF.

V usage is TRBV5-4 and J usage is TRBJ1-1; a possible D gene is TRBD1 (5 bases). The CDR3 is 16 amino acids. With 2 bases removed from V and 0 bases from J, the gap between germline ends came to 14 bases. Germline V gene sequence: CDR1 SGHNT, CDR2 YYREEE (reference sequence). The CDR3 coding sequence is TGTGCCAGCAGCTTTGGAGGGGATGGGATGAACACTGAAGCTTTCTTT. Residues: CASSFGGDGMNTEAFF. The entire variable domain, with the rest obtained from reference TRBV5-4 and TRBJ1-1, is as follows: ETGVTQSPTHLIKTRGQQVTLRCSSQSGHNTVSWYQQALGQGPQFIFQYYREEENGRGNFPPRFSGLQFPNYSSELNVNALELDDSALYLCASSFGGDGMNTEAFFGQGTRLTVV.

The V gene is TRBV6-1, the J gene TRBJ1-2, with TRBD1 identical over 9 bases. Trimming at V came to 6 bases and at J to 4 bases, leaving 9 bases not matched to a gene. In germline, CDR1 is MNHNS, CDR2 SASEGT. The CDR3 extends over 15 amino acids. The CDR3 DNA reads as TGTGCCAGCAGCGATCCGGGACAGGGTAGCTATGGCTACACCTTC. This translates into CASSDPGQGSYGYTF.

This chain uses TRBV19 with TRBJ1-5, with 10 nucleotides matching TRBD1. Trimming took 7 bases from V and 6 from J; bases not matched to a gene: 9. The CDR3 has 15 amino acids. Germline CDR1 is LNHDA and CDR2 is SQIVND (reference sequence). The DNA for the CDR3 is TGTGCCAGTACCTCGTTGGACAGGGGGGGTCAGCCCCAGCATTTT. Its translation is CASTSLDRGGQPQHF.

This chain uses TRBV18 with TRBJ2-3; D is unclear. This CDR3 comprises 13 residues. Trimming removed 8 bases from V and 1 base from J, with 10 bases in between. Germline CDR1 reads KGHSH; CDR2 reads LQKENI. CDR3 residues: CASLVAGTDTQYF. The CDR3 region has the DNA TGTGCCAGCCTCGTAGCAGGCACAGATACGCAGTATTTT.

This clone has a handful of counts. The chain uses TRBV6-1 and TRBJ1-2; 7 bases fit TRBD1. J lost 4 bases, V lost 4 bases, and 18 bases had no gene match. The CDR3 spans 18 residues. Germline V gives CDR1 MNHNS, CDR2 SASEGT. CDR3 region: CASSVTRQGSSLPYGYTF. CDR3 nucleotide sequence: TGTGCCAGCAGTGTGACCCGACAGGGCTCCTCCCTCCCCTATGGCTACACCTTC.

This sequence joins TRBV10-3 and TRBJ2-2, with 11 bases fitting TRBD2. This CDR3 has 20 residues. The ends lost 5 bases at V and 0 bases at J; junction bases unmatched: 14. The germline V gene has CDR1 ENHRY and CDR2 SYGVKD. The CDR3 coding sequence is TGTGCCATCAGTACTCCCGTTGGGCTAGCGGGGGGCCCGAACACCGGGGAGCTGTTTTTT. This sequence encodes CAISTPVGLAGGPNTGELFF.

The chain uses TRBV29-1 and TRBJ2-1; D remains unclear. V lost 6 bases and J lost 8, with 11 bases in between. Germline lookup yields CDR1 SQVTM and CDR2 ANQGSEA. The CDR3 is made up of 11 amino acids. Written as DNA, the CDR3 is TGCAGCGTGAATTACAGAGATGAGCAGTTCTTC. Its protein product is CSVNYRDEQFF.

The chain combines TRBV5-5 with TRBJ1-4; D gene ambiguous. The CDR3 totals 15 residues. V dropped 2 bases and J dropped 1 base, with 9 bases sitting between them. The germline V gene encodes CDR1 SGHKS and CDR2 YYEKEE (reference sequence). This CDR3 reads CASSFEVVTNEKLFF. As DNA, the CDR3 is TGTGCCAGCAGCTTTGAGGTGGTAACTAATGAAAAACTGTTTTTT. The full variable domain, with the rest looked up from reference TRBV5-5 and TRBJ1-4, is DAGVTQSPTHLIKTRGQQVTLRCSPISGHKSVSWYQQVLGQGPQFIFQYYEKEERGRGNFPDRFSARQFPNYSSELNVNALLLGDSALYLCASSFEVVTNEKLFFGSGTQLSVL.

This clone came up once. The chain is built from TRBV30 and TRBJ2-7; D not resolved. The CDR3 length is 12 residues. CDR1 GTSNPN and CDR2 SVGIG come from the germline V gene (reference sequence). Between the trimmed V and J ends, which lost 8 bases and 5 bases, there was a span of 16 bases. The CDR3 sequence is CAPTGLKNEQYF. DNA for the CDR3: TGTGCCCCTACCGGGTTGAAGAACGAGCAGTACTTC. Together with reference TRBV30 and TRBJ2-7, the CDR3 gives the full variable domain: SQTIHQWPATLVQPVGSPLSLECTVEGTSNPNLYWYRQAAGRGLQLLFYSVGIGQISSEVPQNLSASRPQDRQFILSSKKLLLSDSGFYLCAPTGLKNEQYFGPGTRLTVT.

The J gene is TRBJ2-3, the V gene TRBV18; 9 bases match TRBD2. J lost 4 bases, V lost 4 bases, and 12 bases had no gene match. CDR1 is KGHSH and CDR2 is LQKENI in the germline V gene. The CDR3 totals 17 residues. For the CDR3, the DNA is TGTGCCAGCTCACTTTCTGGCGGGGGGGCCCGCCCAGATACGCAGTATTTT. It codes for CASSLSGGGARPDTQYF. Together with reference TRBV18 and TRBJ2-3, the CDR3 gives the full variable domain: NAGVMQNPRHLVRRRGQEARLRCSPMKGHSHVYWYRQLPEEGLKFMVYLQKENIIDESGMPKERFSAEFPKEGPSILRIQQVVRGDSAAYFCASSLSGGGARPDTQYFGPGTRLTVL.

The count of this clone is one. Here the CDR3 reads CASSEAWRTNEKLFF. CDR3 DNA sequence: TGTGCCAGCAGTGAAGCGTGGAGGACTAATGAAAAACTGTTTTTT. The chain employs TRBV6-1 and TRBJ1-4; no clear D. V lost 0 bases to trimming and J lost 2 bases, with 7 bases between them. Germline V gives CDR1 MNHNS, CDR2 SASEGT. CDR3 length: 15 amino acids.

A word on this clone: The same CDR3 can be traced to other DNA sequences in this sample. V gene TRBV18 combines with J gene TRBJ1-5; D is uncertain. The CDR3 is made up of 13 amino acids. V dropped 3 bases and J dropped 4 bases, with 7 bases sitting between them. Germline V gives CDR1 KGHSH, CDR2 LQKENI. The CDR3 DNA is TGTGCCAGCTCACCTGCGGAGAATCAGCCCCAGCATTTT. Protein product: CASSPAENQPQHF. The full variable domain, with the rest looked up from reference TRBV18 and TRBJ1-5, is NAGVMQNPRHLVRRRGQEARLRCSPMKGHSHVYWYRQLPEEGLKFMVYLQKENIIDESGMPKERFSAEFPKEGPSILRIQQVVRGDSAAYFCASSPAENQPQHFGDGTRLSIL.

About this clone: The sample has other DNA sequences that encode this CDR3 too. The chain has TRBV14 and TRBJ1-1; D is undetermined. CDR1 and CDR2 from the germline V gene are SGHDN and FVKESK. V lost 6 bases to trimming and J lost 1 base, with 9 bases between them. This CDR3 region has 13 residues. The CDR3 sequence is CASSPRGNTEAFF. In nucleotides, the CDR3 is TGTGCCAGCAGTCCAAGAGGGAACACTGAAGCTTTCTTT.

The J gene is TRBJ1-2, the V gene TRBV5-6; unclear D gene. Germline V CDR1 and CDR2: SGHDT, YYEEEE. The CDR3 contains 16 residues. V lost 0 bases and J 0 bases, leaving 12 bases between the germline ends. Here the CDR3 DNA reads TGTGCCAGCAGCTTGGTCGCTGGGAGAGCTAACTATGGCTACACCTTC. Protein sequence: CASSLVAGRANYGYTF.

This CDR3 is CASRRSGPLSYEQYF. In DNA, the CDR3 is TGTGCCAGCAGGAGAAGCGGTCCCCTCTCCTACGAGCAGTACTTC. This rearrangement joins TRBV2 to TRBJ2-7, with D perhaps TRBD2 (5 bases). The length of the CDR3 is 15 residues. The germline V and J ends were trimmed by 6 bases and 0 bases, with 15 bases remaining between them. CDR1 and CDR2 (germline): SNHLY, FYNNEI. Looking up the rest from reference TRBV2 and TRBJ2-7 gives the full variable domain: EPEVTQTPSHQVTQMGQEVILRCVPISNHLYFYWYRQILGQKVEFLVSFYNNEISEKSEIFDDQFSVERPDGSNFTLKIRSTKLEDSAMYFCASRRSGPLSYEQYFGPGTRLTVT.

This clone was counted between two and nine times. V and J are TRBV29-1 and TRBJ2-7, with a weak D call TRBD1 (7 bases). From germline, CDR1 is SQVTM and CDR2 ANQGSEA. CDR3 length equals 12 residues. With 8 bases removed from V and 1 base from J, the gap between germline ends came to 12 bases. As DNA, the CDR3 is TGCAGCTACCAGGGGGGTTCCTACGAGCAGTACTTC. Translation gives CSYQGGSYEQYF.

The chain employs TRBV6-5 and TRBJ2-4; a weak D match, TRBD1 (6 bases). The V end lost 6 bases, the J end lost 10 bases, and 16 bases lay between the germline ends. The CDR3 length is 13 residues. The germline V gene has CDR1 MNHEY and CDR2 SVGAGI. CDR3 coding DNA: TGTGCCAGCAGGCCATTGGGGGCATGGATTCAGTACTTC. Its translation: CASRPLGAWIQYF.

This chain uses TRBV10-3 with TRBJ2-1, with a possible D match to TRBD1 (5 bases). Trimming left V 6 bases short and J 7 bases short, with 16 bases between. Germline CDR1 ENHRY, CDR2 SYGVKD. The CDR3 consists of 14 residues. CDR3 protein: CAISQGSVPNEQFF. Here the CDR3 DNA reads TGTGCCATCAGCCAGGGTTCGGTTCCGAATGAGCAGTTCTTC.

V usage is TRBV27 and J usage is TRBJ1-5; D not certain. Germline CDR1 and CDR2: MNHEY and SMNVEV (reference sequence). The CDR3 contains 14 residues. V lost 6 bases to trimming and J lost 4 bases, with 13 bases between them. CDR3 sequence: CASSLASGNQPQHF. The CDR3 region has the DNA TGTGCCAGCAGCTTGGCCTCAGGAAATCAGCCCCAGCATTTT.